This T cell receptor beta chain was observed in a study of T cells in tuberculosis. Overall study: Sequenced TCRs come from CD1B-GMM tetramer-binding T cells. A South African cohort included IGRA-negative adolescents, latently infected IGRA-positive adolescents and adults with active tuberculosis. Points from the study as a whole: Shorter CDR3-alpha in active tuberculosis partly drove smaller distances.

The J segment lost 2 bases and the V segment lost 5 bases, leaving 4 bases of the junction unmatched. Per the germline V gene, CDR1 is SGHAT and CDR2 is FQDESV (reference sequence). The CDR3 is made up of 14 amino acids. Libraries were prepared by immunoSEQ multiplex PCR; TCRdb keeps only in-frame clonotypes and omits some of them. The sample lists roughly 34,000 clones, nearly 97% occurring once. On this clone: As yet, its antigen is unknown.

Unsorted cryopreserved PBMC were sequenced, averaging roughly 99,000 T cells per clinical donor. This receptor was obtained from a donor between 10 and 35 years old with latent tuberculosis or without tuberculosis infection. The J gene is TRBJ2-7, the V gene TRBV11-1, with 9 bases fitting TRBD2. What was sequenced was PBMCs. The CDR3: CASSPLAGAYEQYF. Here the CDR3 DNA reads TGTGCCAGCAGCCCGTTAGCGGGGGCCTACGAGCAGTACTTC.